A selection of T cell receptor beta chains follows, all from one sample in a study of blood T cell repertoires in COVID-19. Sequencing was performed with immunoSEQ multiplex PCR; in TCRdb, only in-frame clones are kept and a portion is missing. The sample lists some 370,000 clones, about 87% occurring once. The material sequenced was peripheral blood. These receptors all come from a woman aged 25 to 39 with COVID-19, enrolled during active disease. Each CDR3 is given with its conserved first and last residue. Each record gives: J gene, V gene, clone size, D gene, CDR3 DNA, CDR3 protein. D genes are given only for firm matches. Size tells how often a clone was seen (once, few, many) or the class of an expanded clone, and some rows leave it out.

J gene: TRBJ2-1
V gene: TRBV28
clone size: .
D gene: .
CDR3 DNA: TGTGCCAGCATCGAGGGGGGGCGGGATGAGCAGTTCTTC
CDR3 protein: CASIEGGRDEQFF

J gene: TRBJ2-7
V gene: TRBV10-3
clone size: .
D gene: .
CDR3 DNA: TGTGCCATCAGTGAGGGGTCAGGGTCGGATTTC
CDR3 protein: CAISEGSGSDF

J gene: TRBJ2-3
V gene: TRBV4-1
clone size: .
D gene: TRBD2
CDR3 DNA: TGCGCCAGCAGCCCGGGGACTAGCGGGAGAGGGAGCACAGATACGCAGTATTTT
CDR3 protein: CASSPGTSGRGSTDTQYF

J gene: TRBJ2-2
V gene: TRBV5-1
clone size: .
D gene: .
CDR3 DNA: TGCGCCAGCAGCGCGGCGGTGAACACCGGGGAGCTGTTTTTT
CDR3 protein: CASSAAVNTGELFF

J gene: TRBJ1-5
V gene: TRBV6-1
clone size: .
D gene: .
CDR3 DNA: TGTGCCAGCAGTGAAGCGACGGGTTTAGGTCAGCCCCAGCATTTT
CDR3 protein: CASSEATGLGQPQHF

J gene: TRBJ2-1
V gene: TRBV2
clone size: .
D gene: TRBD2
CDR3 DNA: TGTGCCAGCCGCCCGACTAGCGGACAATACAATGAGCAGTTCTTC
CDR3 protein: CASRPTSGQYNEQFF

J gene: TRBJ2-5
V gene: TRBV20-1
clone size: .
D gene: TRBD2
CDR3 DNA: TGCAGTGCTAGTAGCCTGGCGGGAGTCCAAGAGACCCAGTACTTC
CDR3 protein: CSASSLAGVQETQYF

J gene: TRBJ2-1
V gene: TRBV4-1
clone size: .
D gene: .
CDR3 DNA: TGCGCCAGCAGCCAGGAGGGCTTGAGCTCCTACAATGAGCAGTTCTTC
CDR3 protein: CASSQEGLSSYNEQFF

J gene: TRBJ2-2
V gene: TRBV7-3
clone size: .
D gene: .
CDR3 DNA: TGTGCCAGCAGCCCCCTCGGGGGTTATGGCACCGGGGAGCTGTTTTTT
CDR3 protein: CASSPLGGYGTGELFF

J gene: TRBJ2-3
V gene: TRBV4-3
clone size: .
D gene: .
CDR3 DNA: TGCGCCAGCAGCCAAGAAGGAGAAGATACGCAGTATTTT
CDR3 protein: CASSQEGEDTQYF

J gene: TRBJ2-1
V gene: TRBV9
clone size: .
D gene: TRBD1
CDR3 DNA: TGTGCCAGCAGCCAGCCCGGGACAGGGGGAAATAATAAGCAGTTCTTC
CDR3 protein: CASSQPGTGGNNKQFF

J gene: TRBJ2-7
V gene: TRBV28
clone size: .
D gene: TRBD1
CDR3 DNA: TGTGCCAGCAGAAAAACAGGGGTGGGAGAGCAGTACTTC
CDR3 protein: CASRKTGVGEQYF

J gene: TRBJ2-7
V gene: TRBV6-5
clone size: few
D gene: TRBD1
CDR3 DNA: TGTGCCAGCAGGCATAGCCCCGACAGGGGCGAGCAGTACTTC
CDR3 protein: CASRHSPDRGEQYF

J gene: TRBJ2-7
V gene: TRBV6-6
clone size: .
D gene: TRBD1
CDR3 DNA: TGTGCCAGCAGTCCACGGACAGGGGACGTCTACGAGCAGTACTTC
CDR3 protein: CASSPRTGDVYEQYF

J gene: TRBJ2-7
V gene: TRBV4-3
clone size: .
D gene: TRBD1
CDR3 DNA: TGCGCCAGCAGCCCCGGGACAGGGGCCCTCGAGCAGTACTTC
CDR3 protein: CASSPGTGALEQYF

J gene: TRBJ1-6
V gene: TRBV25-1
clone size: .
D gene: TRBD1
CDR3 DNA: TGTGCCAGCAGTGAATACAGGACAGGGGGCGTTTCACCCCTCCACTTT
CDR3 protein: CASSEYRTGGVSPLHF

J gene: TRBJ2-7
V gene: TRBV28
clone size: few
D gene: .
CDR3 DNA: TGTGCCAGCGCAGGGCTGAGAGAGCAGTACTTC
CDR3 protein: CASAGLREQYF

J gene: TRBJ1-1
V gene: TRBV10-3
clone size: .
D gene: .
CDR3 DNA: TGTGCCATCAGTCCAGGGTTTGGGAACACTGAAGCTTTCTTT
CDR3 protein: CAISPGFGNTEAFF

J gene: TRBJ2-3
V gene: TRBV5-6
clone size: .
D gene: .
CDR3 DNA: TGTGCCAGCAGCTTATATCTGACAGGCGGGAGTACGCAGTATTTT
CDR3 protein: CASSLYLTGGSTQYF

J gene: TRBJ2-1
V gene: TRBV5-1
clone size: .
D gene: .
CDR3 DNA: TGCGCCAGCAGCACCCATAGCGGCAATGAGCAGTTCTTC
CDR3 protein: CASSTHSGNEQFF

J gene: TRBJ1-5
V gene: TRBV7-9
clone size: .
D gene: TRBD1
CDR3 DNA: TGTGCCAGCAGCTCCCACAGGGGAGGCCAGCCCCAGCATTTT
CDR3 protein: CASSSHRGGQPQHF

J gene: TRBJ1-4
V gene: TRBV18
clone size: .
D gene: .
CDR3 DNA: TGTGCCAGCTCACCACCGAGCGGGGAAAAACTGTTTTTT
CDR3 protein: CASSPPSGEKLFF

J gene: TRBJ2-1
V gene: TRBV5-6
clone size: .
D gene: TRBD2
CDR3 DNA: TGTGCCAGCATGTCGGTGGGGGAGCCAGCGGGAGGGAGCAATGAGCAGTTCTTC
CDR3 protein: CASMSVGEPAGGSNEQFF

J gene: TRBJ2-6
V gene: TRBV10-3
clone size: .
D gene: TRBD2
CDR3 DNA: TGTGCCATCCGGGAGGGCGGCTCTGGGGCCAACGTCCTGACTTTC
CDR3 protein: CAIREGGSGANVLTF

J gene: TRBJ2-7
V gene: TRBV5-4
clone size: .
D gene: TRBD2
CDR3 DNA: TGTGCCAGCAGCCGGACTAGCGGGAGTGAAGACGAGCAGTACTTC
CDR3 protein: CASSRTSGSEDEQYF

J gene: TRBJ2-3
V gene: TRBV11-2
clone size: .
D gene: TRBD2
CDR3 DNA: TGTGCCAGCAGCTTAGCGGGGGGGACAGATACGCAGTATTTT
CDR3 protein: CASSLAGGTDTQYF

J gene: TRBJ1-4
V gene: TRBV28
clone size: .
D gene: TRBD1
CDR3 DNA: TGTGCCAGCAGTACGCAGACAGGGTTGAATGAAAAACTGTTTTTT
CDR3 protein: CASSTQTGLNEKLFF

J gene: TRBJ1-1
V gene: TRBV12-3/TRBV12-4
clone size: .
D gene: .
CDR3 DNA: TGTGCCAGCAGTCCCGCAGGGAACACTGAAGCTTTCTTT
CDR3 protein: CASSPAGNTEAFF

J gene: TRBJ1-6
V gene: TRBV27
clone size: .
D gene: .
CDR3 DNA: TGTGCCAGCAGTTTGGGGCAGGGATTTGGTTCACCCCTCCACTTT
CDR3 protein: CASSLGQGFGSPLHF

J gene: TRBJ2-1
V gene: TRBV2
clone size: .
D gene: .
CDR3 DNA: TGTGCCAGCAGTATGGACATGACTGCGAAGTTCTTC
CDR3 protein: CASSMDMTAKFF

J gene: TRBJ2-7
V gene: TRBV2
clone size: .
D gene: .
CDR3 DNA: TGTGCCAGCAGTAACGGCGGACAGCCCAATTTCCAGTACTTC
CDR3 protein: CASSNGGQPNFQYF

J gene: TRBJ2-7
V gene: TRBV9
clone size: .
D gene: TRBD2
CDR3 DNA: TGTGCCAGCAGCGTAGGGACTAGCGTCTACGAGCAGTACTTC
CDR3 protein: CASSVGTSVYEQYF